A single sample is the source of the 7 T cell receptor beta chains below, sequenced in a study of blood T cell repertoires in COVID-19. Libraries were prepared by immunoSEQ multiplex PCR; TCRdb keeps only in-frame clonotypes and omits some of them. This table has about 190,000 clones, around 80% appearing once. Sequenced input: peripheral blood. The receptor source for this set is a man in his forties or fifties with active or convalescent COVID-19.

CDR3 loop: CASSQEWTRSTDTQYF. In nucleotides, the CDR3 is TGCGCCAGCAGCCAAGAGTGGACACGAAGCACAGATACGCAGTATTTT. The chain couples TRBV4-3 to TRBJ2-3; TRBD1 might be the D (5 bases). The CDR3 covers 16 residues. The germline V and J ends were trimmed by 0 bases and 0 bases, with 10 bases remaining between them. Per germline, CDR1 LGHNA and CDR2 YSLEER.

V usage is TRBV7-3 and J usage is TRBJ1-5; D is possibly TRBD1 (5 bases). Germline V gene sequence: CDR1 SGHTA, CDR2 FQGTGA. The CDR3 loop spans 13 amino acids. V was shortened by 0 bases and J by 5 bases, with 5 bases between the two germline ends. CDR3 in DNA: TGTGCCAGCAGCTTAACAGGGGATCAGCCCCAGCATTTT. It codes for CASSLTGDQPQHF.

The chain links TRBV7-2 to TRBJ1-1, with unresolved D. V was trimmed by 0 bases and J by 0 bases, leaving 14 bases between them. This CDR3 has 17 amino acids. Germline CDR1 reads SGHTA; CDR2 reads FQGNSA. The CDR3, as DNA: TGTGCCAGCAGCTTAGCAGTCGAGGTCGTAGTGAACACTGAAGCTTTCTTT. Its translation: CASSLAVEVVVNTEAFF.

The V call is TRBV20-1, the J call TRBJ2-7; D call uncertain. Germline CDR1 DFQATT, CDR2 SNEGSKA (reference sequence). The CDR3 extends over 11 amino acids. Trimming shortened V by 3 bases and J by 6 bases, and 9 bases separated the two germline ends. CDR3 coding DNA: TGCAGTGCTAGGGCTAGTAGCGAGCAGTACTTC. Its protein is CSARASSEQYF.

The chain combines TRBV5-6 with TRBJ2-1, with D uncertain. Trimming cost V 0 bases and J 9 bases, with 10 bases left between them. Germline lookup yields CDR1 SGHDT and CDR2 YYEEEE. CDR3 length: 13 amino acids. The CDR3 reads CASSLASVSEQFF. For the CDR3, the DNA is TGTGCCAGCAGCTTGGCCTCAGTATCTGAGCAGTTCTTC.

This clone occurred a few times. V usage is TRBV10-3 and J usage is TRBJ2-3; D gene unclear. The CDR3 has 15 residues. Germline V gives CDR1 ENHRY, CDR2 SYGVKD. Trimming cost V 2 bases and J 1 base, with 10 bases left between them. For the CDR3, the DNA is TGTGCCATCAGTGAGCTTTCAGTGGGCACAGATACGCAGTATTTT. Protein product: CAISELSVGTDTQYF.

The V and J genes are TRBV30 and TRBJ2-4, with D perhaps matching TRBD1 (5 bases). The length of the CDR3 is 13 residues. Germline CDR1 reads GTSNPN; CDR2 reads SVGIG (reference sequence). The V and J ends lost 2 bases and 7 bases respectively, with 12 bases between them. The CDR3 sequence: CAWSTDRFNIQYF. CDR3 in DNA: TGTGCCTGGAGTACAGACAGATTTAACATTCAGTACTTC.